The source of this TCR beta chain is a study of blood T cell repertoires in COVID-19 (dated by TCRdb to 2020 to 2021). As for the study more broadly: Samples from collaborators originated in the United States, Italy and Spain and spanned both the acute and convalescent phases of COVID-19. The repertoires were made available in a free public database intended to serve as a resource for research on the immune response to SARS-CoV-2. The samples were drawn from two sources: the first 160 participants of the ongoing ImmuneRACE study, and fewer than 1,500 subjects contributed by 6 global collaborators. The sample metadata nearly always contained a de-identified subject ID, COVID-19 status, age in years and sex. The material from the prospective study consisted of cDNA or gDNA derived from T cells, B-cell-depleted T cells, or PBMCs. The dataset comprised deeply sampled blood TCRbeta repertoires from subjects exposed to, actively infected with, or recovered from COVID-19. HLA class I and class II types, where available, came from metadata supplied by the sample provider rather than from assay-based typing.

Whole blood was collected in K2EDTA tubes by collaborating institutions according to the institutions' own protocols. For TCRbeta analysis, collaborators shipped samples as frozen whole blood, isolated PBMCs, or DNA extracted from either of those sample types. As regards this clone: No cognate antigen has been identified for it. The input lacks base qualities; no much larger clone sits a single base away.

TCRbeta CDR3 regions were amplified from genomic DNA by means of the immunoSEQ Assay, a bias-controlled multiplex PCR. The study's processing was this. Nucleated cell counts per sample were estimated from amplification of reference gene primers within the assay. Sequence reads were collapsed and filtered to measure the absolute abundance of every unique TCRbeta CDR3 rearrangement. For each sample, productive Simpson clonality was calculated as the square root of Simpson's diversity index across productive rearrangements. TCRdb obtained this table from immuneACCESS and retained in-frame rearrangements with V and J assigned. These tables miss some clones; where compared with another copy, unresolved V genes account for less than half of the shortfall, and the remainder is unexplained. V, J and clone size reflect that table, while D and trimming were determined from the DNA. Recorded for this sample are roughly 81,000 clones; around 80% of them occurred a single time. The ten largest clones capture less than 40% of the sample.

V gives up 1 base and J gives up 7 bases, and the segment between their germline ends measures 13 bases. The CDR3 measures 14 amino acids from cysteine to phenylalanine. Only the CDR3 portion is preserved as DNA: 42 bases, with reading frame beginning at the first base. CDR1 and CDR2 are drawn from the germline V gene (reference sequence): LGHDT, YNNKEL. Broad study findings and their caveats: How much clinical and demographic metadata was included differed by source and by participant, and the metadata was provided uncurated.

The V and J genes are TRBV3-1 (or the pseudogene TRBV3-2) and TRBJ1-1, with the D gene uncertain. This TCR derives from an elderly man with active or convalescent COVID-19. Material: peripheral blood. The CDR3 corresponds to CASSQVGGGFEAFF. The DNA is as follows: TGTGCCAGCAGCCAAGTAGGTGGAGGGTTTGAAGCTTTCTTT.